The following is a T cell receptor (beta chain) sequence with its context. No cognate antigen has been identified for it. The input lacks base qualities; no much larger clone sits a single base away. In light of the paper, this sample's treatment or condition label describes: in vitro stimulation with specific CMV peptide epitopes to enrich CMV-specific T cells. The CDR3 has 16 amino acids, counting the end cysteine and phenylalanine. Left in the record is the CDR3 DNA by itself, 48 bases read in frame from the first base. The germline V gene specifies MNHEY as CDR1 and SVGEGT as CDR2. Here V drops 2 bases and J drops 11 bases, and the junction holds 12 bases not matched to any gene. The source of the sample is a study of T cell repertoires in cytomegalovirus infection (dated by TCRdb to the late 2010s). Some background on the complete study: Peptide stimulations targeted recently identified HLA-C-restricted CMV epitopes, whose presentation resists viral immunomodulation, together with well-studied HLA-B-restricted epitopes. The HLA type of each donor mattered for the analysis, because public TCR beta signatures pointed to carriage of CMV infection along with the matching HLA type. What the research found in general, with its limitations: In the ex vivo response, HLA-C-restricted CMV-specific TCR beta clonotypes were dominant, and in two of eight donors the single most frequent clonotype came from this HLA-C-restricted group. In both this cohort and an independent cohort of 352 donors, the cumulative frequency of public TCR beta family members distinguished carriers of CMV infection plus the relevant HLA type.

TCRdb shows the sequencer as Illumina HiSeq 1500. TCRdb ran its own pipeline on the public reads, namely fastp trimming at Q25 and MiXCR clone calling, and kept in-frame beta chains. A single entry per CDR3 protein holds the most common genes and DNA from its merged rows. Present in this sample are approximately 270,000 distinct CDR3 sequences, 20% to 25% of which were seen just once. Clones ranked in the top ten supply approximately 19% of the sample. The sequence joins TRBV6-2 or TRBV6-3 to TRBJ2-1; 10 bases in between match TRBD1. This clonotype originated in a human donor in good health (CMV status not recorded). Some clones in this sample may be carry-over from other donors' samples. The source was cultured PBMCs, collected from culture after CMV antigen stimulation. The CDR3 in this case is CASSYAGQGVVEQQFF. The nucleotide sequence reads TGTGCCAGCAGTTACGCTGGACAGGGGGTGGTAGAACAGCAGTTCTTC.